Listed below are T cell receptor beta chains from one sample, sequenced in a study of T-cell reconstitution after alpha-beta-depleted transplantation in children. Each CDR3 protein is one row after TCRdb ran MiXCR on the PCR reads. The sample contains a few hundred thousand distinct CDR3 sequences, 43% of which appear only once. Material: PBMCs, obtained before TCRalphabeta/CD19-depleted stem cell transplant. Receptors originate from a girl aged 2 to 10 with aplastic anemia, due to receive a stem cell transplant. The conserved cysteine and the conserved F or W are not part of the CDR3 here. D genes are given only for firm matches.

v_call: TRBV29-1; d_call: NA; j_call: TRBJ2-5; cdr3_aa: SVHDVWNGETQY
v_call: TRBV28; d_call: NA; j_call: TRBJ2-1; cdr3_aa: ASTIGLNEQF
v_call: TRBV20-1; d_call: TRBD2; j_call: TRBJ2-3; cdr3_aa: CARASGRRADTQY
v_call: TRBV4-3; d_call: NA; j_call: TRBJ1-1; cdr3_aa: ASSLFGQREAF
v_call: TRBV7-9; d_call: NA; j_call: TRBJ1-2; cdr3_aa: ATEKVTPHGYT
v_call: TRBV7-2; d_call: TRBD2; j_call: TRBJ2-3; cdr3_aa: ASSPTAGGADTQY
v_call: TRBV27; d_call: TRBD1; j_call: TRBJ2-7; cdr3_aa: ASSARGSYVSYEQY
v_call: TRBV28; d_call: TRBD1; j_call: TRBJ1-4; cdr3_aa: ASSLGTVNEKLF
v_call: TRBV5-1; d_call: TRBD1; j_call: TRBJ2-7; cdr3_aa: ASSTGQGWHEQY
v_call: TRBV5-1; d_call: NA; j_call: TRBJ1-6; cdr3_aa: ASSFGHGGNSPLH
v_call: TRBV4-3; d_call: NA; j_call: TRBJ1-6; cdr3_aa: ASSQGGGNSPLH
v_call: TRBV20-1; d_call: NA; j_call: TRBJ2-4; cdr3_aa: SATNGRGGFQNIQY
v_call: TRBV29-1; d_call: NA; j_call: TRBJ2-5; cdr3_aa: SVEALASPETQY
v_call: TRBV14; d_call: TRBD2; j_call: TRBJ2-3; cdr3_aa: ASSHVSLAGRTDTQY
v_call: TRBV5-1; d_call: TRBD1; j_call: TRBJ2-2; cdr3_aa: ASSSVPGQYGELF
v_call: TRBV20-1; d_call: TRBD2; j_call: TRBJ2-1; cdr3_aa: SAQAGPGSHEQF
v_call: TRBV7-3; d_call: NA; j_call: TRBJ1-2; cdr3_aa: ASSLTSGAAVGYT
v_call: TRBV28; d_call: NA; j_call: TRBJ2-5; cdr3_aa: ASSSTTQY
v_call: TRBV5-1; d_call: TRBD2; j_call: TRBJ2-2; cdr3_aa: ASTPRTSGNTGELF
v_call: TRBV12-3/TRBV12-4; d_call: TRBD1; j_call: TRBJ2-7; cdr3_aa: ASSTWDRVWEQY
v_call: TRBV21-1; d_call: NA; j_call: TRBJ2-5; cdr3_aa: ASSKARREVEETQY
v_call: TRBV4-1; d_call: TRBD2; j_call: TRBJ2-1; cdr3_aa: ASSFGTSGGRNEQF
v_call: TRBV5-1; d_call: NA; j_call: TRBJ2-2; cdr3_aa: ASSLAGPLPSNTGELF
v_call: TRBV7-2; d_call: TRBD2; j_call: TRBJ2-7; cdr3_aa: ASSTERGYEQY
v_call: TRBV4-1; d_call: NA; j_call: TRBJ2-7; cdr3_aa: ASSTATGYEQY
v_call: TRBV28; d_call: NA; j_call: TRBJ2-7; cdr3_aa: ASSWTNTYEQY
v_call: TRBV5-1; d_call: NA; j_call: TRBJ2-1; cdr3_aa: ASSLAGGQVTYNEQF
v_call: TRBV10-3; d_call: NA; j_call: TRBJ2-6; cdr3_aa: AISDGVGALSGANVLT
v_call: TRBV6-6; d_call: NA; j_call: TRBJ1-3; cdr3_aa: ASSQGANTIY
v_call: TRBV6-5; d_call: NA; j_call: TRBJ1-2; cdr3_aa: ASSYSISHGYT
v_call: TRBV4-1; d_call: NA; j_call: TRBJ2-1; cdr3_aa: ASSQSPHTSYNEQF
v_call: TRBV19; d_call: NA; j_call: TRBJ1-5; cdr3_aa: ASSRVGRYSNQPQH
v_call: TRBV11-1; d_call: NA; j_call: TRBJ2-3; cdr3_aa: ASSLGASTDTQY
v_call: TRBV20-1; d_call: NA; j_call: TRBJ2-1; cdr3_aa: SPLSGSSYNEQF
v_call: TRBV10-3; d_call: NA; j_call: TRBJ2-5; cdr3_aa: AISDQGTAETQY
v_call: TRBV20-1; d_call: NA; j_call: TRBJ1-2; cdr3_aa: SARDSQGRGYT
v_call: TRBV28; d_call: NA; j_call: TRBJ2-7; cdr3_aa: ASSLGVREQY
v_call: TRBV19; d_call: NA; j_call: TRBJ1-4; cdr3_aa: ASSTLLGSNEKLF
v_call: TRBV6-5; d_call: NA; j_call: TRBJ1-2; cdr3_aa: ASSHGRRGGGYT
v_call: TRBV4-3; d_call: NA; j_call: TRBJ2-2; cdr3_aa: ASSRDRHTGELF
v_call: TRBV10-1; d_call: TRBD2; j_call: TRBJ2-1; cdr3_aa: ASSHPGGSGNEQF
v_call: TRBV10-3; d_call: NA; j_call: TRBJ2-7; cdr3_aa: AISESKSLSYEQY
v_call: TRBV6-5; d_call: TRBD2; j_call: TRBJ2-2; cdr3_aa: ASSYGTIIAGDTGELF
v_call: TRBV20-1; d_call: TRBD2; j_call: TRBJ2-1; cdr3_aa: SAREASGSRDEQF
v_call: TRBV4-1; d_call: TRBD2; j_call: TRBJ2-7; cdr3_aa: ASSQDPDGRYEQY
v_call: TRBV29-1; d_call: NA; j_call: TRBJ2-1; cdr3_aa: SVPRGSNEQF
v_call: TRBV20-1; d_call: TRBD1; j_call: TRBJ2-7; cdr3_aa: SARARGRFYEQY
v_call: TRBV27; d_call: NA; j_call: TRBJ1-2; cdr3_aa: ASSLEGVTGYT
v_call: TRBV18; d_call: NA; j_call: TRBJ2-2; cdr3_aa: ASSPGRTGELF
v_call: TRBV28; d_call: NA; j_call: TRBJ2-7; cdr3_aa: ASSFPGFYEQY
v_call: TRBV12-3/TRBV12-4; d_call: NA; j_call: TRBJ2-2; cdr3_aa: ASSSPAGPGELF
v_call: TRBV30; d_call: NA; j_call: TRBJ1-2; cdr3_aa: AWSVRGVDGYT
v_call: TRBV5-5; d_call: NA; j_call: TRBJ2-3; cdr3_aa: ASSLEQLTDTQY
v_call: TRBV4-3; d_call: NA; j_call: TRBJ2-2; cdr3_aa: ASSLRTTNTGELF
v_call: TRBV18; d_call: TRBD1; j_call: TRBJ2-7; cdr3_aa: ASSPDRDSTYEQY
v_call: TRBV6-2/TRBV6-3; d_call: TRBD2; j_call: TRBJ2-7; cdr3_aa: ASGWTSGRQQY
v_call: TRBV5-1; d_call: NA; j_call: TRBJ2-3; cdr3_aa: ASSLNSDTQY